The 11 T cell receptor beta chains listed next were all sequenced from one sample in a study of CD8+ T cells in alopecia areata. As for treatment: oral pan-JAK inhibitor, 5-10 mg twice daily. Extracted RNA was reverse transcribed, and the resulting cDNA served as sequencing template. Repertoires were generated with immunoSEQ multiplex PCR, while TCRdb's copy carries only in-frame clones and drops some. Seen here are roughly 120,000 clones, roughly 50% observed once, and the top ten hold about 3.4%. The sequencing here drew on CD4+ T cells sorted from blood, taken at week 24, from a patient treated with tofacitinib. The receptors were sampled from a human donor with alopecia areata.

Remarks on this clone: The same CDR3 arises from other DNA sequences in this sample as well. The genes are TRBV29-1 and TRBJ1-2; D uncertain. V was clipped by 4 bases and J by 8 bases, with 2 bases between them. Germline V gives CDR1 SQVTM, CDR2 ANQGSEA. The CDR3 runs to 8 residues. The DNA for the CDR3 is TGCAGCGTTGGAGGCTACACCTTC. Protein product: CSVGGYTF.

The V call is TRBV5-1, the J call TRBJ2-2; 13 positions match TRBD2. The CDR3 contains 17 residues. Germline V gene lookup returns CDR1 SGHRS and CDR2 YFSETQ. V lost 4 bases to trimming and J lost 4 bases; unmatched junction nucleotides: 7. The CDR3 sequence is CASSTGLAGAFTGELFF. In DNA, the CDR3 is TGCGCCAGCAGCACTGGACTAGCGGGGGCCTTCACCGGGGAGCTGTTTTTT.

V and J are TRBV29-1 and TRBJ1-2; D possibly corresponds to TRBD1 (6 bases). Germline CDR1 SQVTM, CDR2 ANQGSEA. CDR3 length: 12 residues. V was cut by 7 bases and J by 1 base, with 10 bases left in between. The CDR3 nucleotides are TGCAGCGCAGAGGGGGATAACTATGGCTACACCTTC. Translated, it gives CSAEGDNYGYTF.

This clone was counted between two and nine times. This chain links TRBV15 with TRBJ2-7; 7 bases are shared with TRBD1. V lost 3 bases, J lost 6 bases, and 11 bases stayed unmatched. The CDR3 is made up of 15 amino acids. Germline assignment: CDR1 LNHNV and CDR2 YYDKDF (reference sequence). As DNA, the CDR3 is TGTGCCACCAGCAGTGGTAGGGACAGAGTCCGCGAGCAGTACTTC. Protein sequence: CATSSGRDRVREQYF.

The chain combines TRBV30 with TRBJ1-1; D is ambiguous. V dropped 5 bases and J dropped 0 bases, with 10 bases sitting between them. Germline CDR1 GTSNPN, CDR2 SVGIG (reference sequence). There are 13 residues in the CDR3. The CDR3 sequence: CAWGLQLNTEAFF. The CDR3 bases are TGTGCCTGGGGCCTACAGCTGAACACTGAAGCTTTCTTT.

The rearrangement uses TRBV4-1 and TRBJ2-5; D gene uncertain. Trimming removed 2 bases from V and 3 bases from J, with 16 bases in between. The CDR3 contains 16 residues. The V gene's germline CDR1 is MGHRA and CDR2 YSYEKL. The CDR3 is CASSQNPRSLEETQYF. The CDR3 nucleotides read TGCGCCAGCAGCCAAAACCCCCGATCCCTCGAAGAGACCCAGTACTTC.

The genes are TRBV4-1 and TRBJ2-3, with TRBD1 matching over 7 bases. The junction had 3 bases not matched to a gene; V was cut back by 4 bases and J by 2 bases. The CDR3 runs to 14 residues. Germline-derived CDR1 and CDR2 are MGHRA and YSYEKL. The CDR3 here is CASSRDRYTDTQYF. DNA of the CDR3: TGCGCCAGCAGCCGGGACAGATACACAGATACGCAGTATTTT.

The sample holds a few counts of this clone. The chain employs TRBV7-8 and TRBJ2-1; 11 bases map to TRBD2. Germline CDR1 reads SGHVS; CDR2 reads FQNEAQ. V lost 4 bases to trimming and J lost 5 bases; unmatched junction nucleotides: 10. The CDR3 consists of 17 residues. CDR3 nucleotide sequence: TGTGCCAGCAGCTCCGCTAGCGGGGGGTGGATTCACAATGAGCAGTTCTTC. It is translated as CASSSASGGWIHNEQFF.

The chain couples TRBV7-9 to TRBJ1-1; no clear D gene. This CDR3 is built from 13 residues. Germline V gene sequence: CDR1 SEHNR, CDR2 FQNEAQ (reference sequence). V gave up 1 base and J gave up 1 base, with 4 bases separating them. The CDR3 nucleotides are TGTGCCAGCAGCTTAGTGGGGAACACTGAAGCTTTCTTT. Its translation is CASSLVGNTEAFF.

The chain has TRBV27 and TRBJ2-2, with 9 bases lining up with TRBD2. This CDR3 has 15 residues. Trimming took 5 bases from V and 5 from J; bases not matched to a gene: 6. Germline V gene data show CDR1 as MNHEY and CDR2 as SMNVEV (reference sequence). The DNA for the CDR3 is TGTGCCAGCAGTGGGCGGGGGGGCTTGACCGGGGAGCTGTTTTTT. Protein sequence: CASSGRGGLTGELFF.

The chain is built from TRBV6-6 and TRBJ2-5; D perhaps matches TRBD2 (5 bases). This CDR3 has 11 amino acids. The V end was cut by 7 bases, the J end by 7 bases, with 10 bases between. CDR1 and CDR2 (germline): MNHNY, SVGAGI (reference sequence). CDR3 loop: CASNEGMTQYF. The CDR3 DNA sequence: TGTGCCAGCAATGAGGGTATGACCCAGTACTTC.